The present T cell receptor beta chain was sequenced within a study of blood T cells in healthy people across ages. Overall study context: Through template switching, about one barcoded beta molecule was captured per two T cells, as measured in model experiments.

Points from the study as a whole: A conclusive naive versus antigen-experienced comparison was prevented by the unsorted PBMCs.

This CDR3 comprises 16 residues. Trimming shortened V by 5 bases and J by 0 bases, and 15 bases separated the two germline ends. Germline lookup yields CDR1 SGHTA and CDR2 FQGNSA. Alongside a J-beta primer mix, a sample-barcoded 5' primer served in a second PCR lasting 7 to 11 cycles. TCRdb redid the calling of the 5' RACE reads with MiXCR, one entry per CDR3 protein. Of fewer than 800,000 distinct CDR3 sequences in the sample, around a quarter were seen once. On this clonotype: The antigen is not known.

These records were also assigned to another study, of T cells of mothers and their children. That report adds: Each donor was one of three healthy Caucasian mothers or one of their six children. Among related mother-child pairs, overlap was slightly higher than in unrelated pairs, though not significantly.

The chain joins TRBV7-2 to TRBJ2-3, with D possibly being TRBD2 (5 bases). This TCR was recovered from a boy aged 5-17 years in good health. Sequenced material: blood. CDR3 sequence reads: CASSVSAGISTDTQYF. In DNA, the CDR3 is TGTGCCAGCAGCGTATCGGCCGGGATTAGCACAGATACGCAGTATTTT.